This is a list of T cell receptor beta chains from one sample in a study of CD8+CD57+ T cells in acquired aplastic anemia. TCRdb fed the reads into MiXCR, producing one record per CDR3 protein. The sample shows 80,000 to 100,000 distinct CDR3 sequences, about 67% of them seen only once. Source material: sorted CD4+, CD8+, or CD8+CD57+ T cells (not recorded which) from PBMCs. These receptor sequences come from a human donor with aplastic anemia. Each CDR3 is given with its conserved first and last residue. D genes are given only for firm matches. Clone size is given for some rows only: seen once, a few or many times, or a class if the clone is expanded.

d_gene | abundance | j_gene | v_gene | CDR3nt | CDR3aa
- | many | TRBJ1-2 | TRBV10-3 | TGTGCCATCAGTGAGACGGCAGGGCAAGATGGCTACACCTTC | CAISETAGQDGYTF
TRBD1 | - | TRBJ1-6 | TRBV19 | TGTGCCAGTAGTACGACAGGGCTTGGATATAATTCACCCCTCCACTTT | CASSTTGLGYNSPLHF
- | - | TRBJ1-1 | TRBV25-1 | TGTGCCAGCACAGGGAGACAGTCTGAAGCTTTCTTT | CASTGRQSEAFF
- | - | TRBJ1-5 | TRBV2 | TGTGCCAGCAGTGACGGGACCGAACGTCAGCCCCAGCATTTT | CASSDGTERQPQHF
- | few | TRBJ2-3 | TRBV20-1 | TGCAGTGCTAGAGAACGCAGCACAGATACGCAGTATTTT | CSARERSTDTQYF
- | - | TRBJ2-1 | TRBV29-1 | TGCAGCGTTGTCGGGGACACGGTTTTGCAGTTCTTC | CSVVGDTVLQFF
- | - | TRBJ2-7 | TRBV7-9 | TGTGCCAGCAGCCCTACCCTTGACGAGCAGTACTTC | CASSPTLDEQYF
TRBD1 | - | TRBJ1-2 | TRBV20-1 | TGCAGTGCTCCCTCCCCGGGACAGACCTATGGCTACACCTTC | CSAPSPGQTYGYTF
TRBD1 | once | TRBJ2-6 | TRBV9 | TGTGCCAGCAGCGTAGATGGGACAGGGACGTCTGGGGCCAACGTCCTGACTTTC | CASSVDGTGTSGANVLTF
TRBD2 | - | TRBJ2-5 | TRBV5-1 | TGCGCCAGCAGCCTCGGGACTAGCGGGAGGGGAGAGACCCAGTACTTC | CASSLGTSGRGETQYF
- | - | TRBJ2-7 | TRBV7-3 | TGTGCCAAACCGGACTATCGAACCTACGAGCAGTACTTC | CAKPDYRTYEQYF
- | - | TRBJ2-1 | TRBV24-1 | TGTGCCACCAGTGACTCCCGGCTCAATGAGCAGTTCTTC | CATSDSRLNEQFF
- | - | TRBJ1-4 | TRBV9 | TGTGCCAGTAGCGAGGGTGCAACTAATGAAAAACTGTTTTTT | CASSEGATNEKLFF
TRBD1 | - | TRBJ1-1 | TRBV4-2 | TGTGCCAGCAGCCGACAGGGTTCGGCGTCGAACACTGAAGCTTTCTTT | CASSRQGSASNTEAFF
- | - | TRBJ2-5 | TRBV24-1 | TGTGCCACCAGTACCCACGACAGCGACCAAGAGACCCAGTACTTC | CATSTHDSDQETQYF
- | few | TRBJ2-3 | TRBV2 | TGTGCCAGCAGTGAGTTCGGACAGAGCACAGATACGCAGTATTTT | CASSEFGQSTDTQYF
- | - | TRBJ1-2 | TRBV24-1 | TGTGCCACCTATTGGACGGTCTATGGCTACACCTTC | CATYWTVYGYTF
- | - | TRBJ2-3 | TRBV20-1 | TGCAGTGCTAGAGATGCAGGGTTCGCAGATACGCAGTATTTT | CSARDAGFADTQYF
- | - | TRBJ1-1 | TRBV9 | TGTGCCAGCAGGTCGGGGACTGAAGCTTTCTTT | CASRSGTEAFF
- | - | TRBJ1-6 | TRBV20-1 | TGCAGTGCTAGTCTCCCTGATTCACCCCTCCACTTT | CSASLPDSPLHF
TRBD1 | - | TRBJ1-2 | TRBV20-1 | TGCAGTGCAGGGACAGCTAACTATGGCTACACCTTC | CSAGTANYGYTF
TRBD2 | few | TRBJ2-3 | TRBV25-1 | TGTGCCAGCGGACTAGCGGGAAGAGATACGCAGTATTTT | CASGLAGRDTQYF
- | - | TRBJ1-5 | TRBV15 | TGTGCCACCAGCAGACCAGTGAGACAAAGCAATCAGCCCCAGCATTTT | CATSRPVRQSNQPQHF
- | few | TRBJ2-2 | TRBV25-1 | TGTGCCAGCACCGACGGTGGGCGGCACACCGGGGAGCTGTTTTTT | CASTDGGRHTGELFF
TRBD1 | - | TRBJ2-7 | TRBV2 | TGTGCCAGCAACCGACAGGGGGCCGGGTACGAGCAGTACTTC | CASNRQGAGYEQYF
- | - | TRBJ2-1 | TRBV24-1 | TGTGCCACCAGTGACCCTGGATACAATGAGCAGTTCTTC | CATSDPGYNEQFF
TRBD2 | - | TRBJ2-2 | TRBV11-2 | TGTGCCAGCAGCCAACGGACTAGCGGGATCACCGGGGAGCTGTTTTTT | CASSQRTSGITGELFF
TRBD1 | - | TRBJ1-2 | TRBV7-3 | TGTGCCAGCAGCGCGGGACAGAATTATGGCTACACCTTC | CASSAGQNYGYTF
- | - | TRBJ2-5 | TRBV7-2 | TGTGCCAGCAGCTTAGAGGGCCTCGAGACCCAGTACTTC | CASSLEGLETQYF
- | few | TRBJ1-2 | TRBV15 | TGTGCCACCAGCAGAGATCCCGATTATGGCTACACCTTC | CATSRDPDYGYTF
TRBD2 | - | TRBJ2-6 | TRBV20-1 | TGCAGTGCTGGCATGTGGTGGGAGGGGTCTGGGGCCAACGTCCTGACTTTC | CSAGMWWEGSGANVLTF
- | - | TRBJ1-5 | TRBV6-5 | TGTGCCAGCAGTTCTGACTACAATCAGCCCCAGCATTTT | CASSSDYNQPQHF
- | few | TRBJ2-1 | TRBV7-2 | TGTGCCAGCAGCTTGCTAAATGAGCAGTTCTTC | CASSLLNEQFF
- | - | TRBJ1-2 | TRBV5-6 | TGTGCCAGCACCGCGTTATCCTCCAGGGGCTACACCTTC | CASTALSSRGYTF
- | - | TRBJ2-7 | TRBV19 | TGTGCCAGTAGTAGAGGGACGGCGAGCTCCTACGAGCAGTACTTC | CASSRGTASSYEQYF
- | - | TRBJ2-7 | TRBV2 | TGTGCCAGCAGTGCACAAAGCTCCTACGAGCAGTACTTC | CASSAQSSYEQYF
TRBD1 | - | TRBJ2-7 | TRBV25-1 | TGTGCCAGCAGCCATCAGGACAGGCTGGGCGAGCAGTACTTC | CASSHQDRLGEQYF
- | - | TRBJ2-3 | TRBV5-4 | TGTGCCAGCAGCCCGCGTACCACAGATACGCAGTATTTT | CASSPRTTDTQYF
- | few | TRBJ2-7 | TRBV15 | TGTGCCACCAGCAGAGATTCCGGATTCCCTTTGGAGCAGTACTTC | CATSRDSGFPLEQYF
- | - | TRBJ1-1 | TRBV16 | TGTGCCAGCAGCCACAATTCTAACACTGAAGCTTTCTTT | CASSHNSNTEAFF
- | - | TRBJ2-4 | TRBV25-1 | TGTGCCAGCAGTTACTCGCGGGGTGGGGACATTCAGTACTTC | CASSYSRGGDIQYF
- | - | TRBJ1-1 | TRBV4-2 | TGTGCCAGCAGCGGGGAGCGGATTGAAGCTTTCTTT | CASSGERIEAFF
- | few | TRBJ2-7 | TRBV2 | TGTGCCAGCAGCTTAATTCCGGGGGACGAGCAGTACTTC | CASSLIPGDEQYF
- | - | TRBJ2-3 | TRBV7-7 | TGTGCCAGCGGCTTGAGTCTGGTGGATACGCAGTATTTT | CASGLSLVDTQYF
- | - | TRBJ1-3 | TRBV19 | TGTGCCAGTATTAAAGGAAACACCATATATTTT | CASIKGNTIYF
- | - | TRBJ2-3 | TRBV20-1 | TGCAGTGCTGCCGCCCCTAGCACAGATACGCAGTATTTT | CSAAAPSTDTQYF
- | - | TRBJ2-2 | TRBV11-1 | TGTGCCAGCAGCTTAGGGGGTCTAGGGCTCGACACCGGGGAGCTGTTTTTT | CASSLGGLGLDTGELFF
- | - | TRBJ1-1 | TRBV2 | TGTGCCAGCAGTGACAGGGCATCTTTCTTT | CASSDRASFF
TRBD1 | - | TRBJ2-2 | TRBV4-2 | TGTGCCAGCAGCCGATCCAGGGGGACCGGGGAGCTGTTTTTT | CASSRSRGTGELFF
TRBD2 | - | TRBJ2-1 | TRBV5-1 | TGCGCCAGCAACCCGTCCGGGGCGGGAGGGCAACCTTACAATGAGCAGTTCTTC | CASNPSGAGGQPYNEQFF
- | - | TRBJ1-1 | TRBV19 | TGTGCCAGTAGGGATACCGCGGCCACTGAAGCTTTCTTT | CASRDTAATEAFF
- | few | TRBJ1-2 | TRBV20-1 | TGCAGTGCTTGGGGAAATGGCTACACCTTC | CSAWGNGYTF
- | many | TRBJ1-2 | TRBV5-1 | TGCGCCAGCAGCCTGGGCCCCGATGCTAACTATGGCTACACCTTC | CASSLGPDANYGYTF